This T cell receptor (beta chain) was captured in a study of T cell repertoires in ileal Crohn's disease. Notes on the study in general: Within the first postoperative year, endoscopy came at median roughly seven months.

Germline values: CDR1 SGHRS, CDR2 YFSETQ. V was shortened by 5 bases and J by 0 bases, with 12 bases between the two germline ends. There are 15 residues in the CDR3. Regarding time point: neoterminal ileum biopsy at postoperative endoscopy, about 6 months after surgery. With respect to this clone: Its antigen remains unknown.

Assay: immunoSEQ multiplex PCR; the TCRdb copy retains only in-frame clones and omits some. Of about 15,000 clones listed, 78% are singletons. This TCR derives from an adult with Crohn's disease. This rearrangement joins TRBV5-1 to TRBJ1-5; no clear D. The sequencing sample was made of ileal tissue. In DNA, the CDR3 is TGCGCCAGCAGACCTGACGGATATAGCAATCAGCCCCAGCATTTT. The encoded protein is CASRPDGYSNQPQHF.